The 21 T cell receptor beta chains below come from one sample, sequenced in a study of cytomegalovirus exposure and HLA in healthy donors. 60 Vbeta and 13 Jbeta primers were used in PCR. The assay was immunoSEQ multiplex PCR, and TCRdb's table has in-frame clones only and misses some. The sample lists 85,000 to 130,000 clones; more than 65% were seen once. Sequencing input: PBMCs. Receptors were obtained from a boy aged 5-17 years in good health and CMV-seronegative.

V and J are TRBV19 and TRBJ1-1; 8 bases map to TRBD1. V gave up 5 bases and J gave up 4 bases; unmatched junction bases: 12. This CDR3 is 16 amino acids long. CDR1 and CDR2 (germline): LNHDA, SQIVND (reference sequence). This CDR3 reads CASSPDRGLISTEAFF. DNA of the CDR3: TGTGCCAGTAGTCCCGACAGGGGTCTGATCAGCACTGAAGCTTTCTTT.

J is TRBJ2-7 and V is TRBV28; TRBD1 agrees at 10 bases. V shed 3 bases, J shed 3 bases, and the junction held 8 bases outside the gene matches. CDR3 size: 16 residues. CDR1 and CDR2 (germline): MDHEN, SYDVKM. CDR3 residues: CASSLSWGQGNYEQYF. CDR3 DNA: TGTGCCAGCAGTTTGAGTTGGGGACAGGGGAACTACGAGCAGTACTTC. Looking up the rest from reference TRBV28 and TRBJ2-7 gives the full variable domain: DVKVTQSSRYLVKRTGEKVFLECVQDMDHENMFWYRQDPGLGLRLIYFSYDVKMKEKGDIPEGYSVSREKKERFSLILESASTNQTSMYLCASSLSWGQGNYEQYFGPGTRLTVT.

The rearrangement links TRBV2 to TRBJ1-2; a possible D gene is TRBD1 (5 bases). Trimming took 5 bases from V and 5 from J, leaving 9 bases between them. The CDR3 covers 12 residues. The germline gives CDR1 SNHLY, CDR2 FYNNEI. The CDR3 bases are TGTGCCAGCAGTAGACAGCAGTATGGCTACACCTTC. Protein sequence: CASSRQQYGYTF.

CDR3 DNA: TGTGCTAGTGGTTTACGACGGGGGGCAGTTAATGAAAAACTGTTTTTT. Translation: CASGLRRGAVNEKLFF. The chain has TRBV12-5 and TRBJ1-4; the D gene is possibly TRBD1 (6 bases). This CDR3 has 16 amino acids. CDR1 is LGHNT, CDR2 FRNRAP, per germline. The V gene lost 3 bases and the J gene lost 4 bases, with 15 bases spanning the gap.

This clone was seen a handful of times. The DNA for the CDR3 is TGTGCCTGGAAGAGGTGGGGGGGCGATGAGCAGTTCTTC. It encodes CAWKRWGGDEQFF. This sequence joins TRBV30 and TRBJ2-1; perhaps TRBD2 as D (7 bases). Germline V gives CDR1 GTSNPN, CDR2 SVGIG (reference sequence). Trimming left V 4 bases short and J 8 bases short, with 15 bases between. The CDR3 is made up of 13 amino acids. The whole variable domain, filled in from reference TRBV30 and TRBJ2-1, reads SQTIHQWPATLVQPVGSPLSLECTVEGTSNPNLYWYRQAAGRGLQLLFYSVGIGQISSEVPQNLSASRPQDRQFILSSKKLLLSDSGFYLCAWKRWGGDEQFFGPGTRLTVL.

J is TRBJ2-7 and V is TRBV29-1; 7 bases agree with TRBD1. The length of the CDR3 is 13 residues. V gave up 0 bases and J gave up 4 bases; unmatched junction bases: 3. The germline V gene encodes CDR1 SQVTM and CDR2 ANQGSEA. The CDR3 bases are TGCAGCGTTGAAGAGACAGGGCTGTACGAGCAGTACTTC. This gives the protein CSVEETGLYEQYF.

The rearrangement uses TRBV5-6 and TRBJ1-4, with D perhaps TRBD1 (6 bases). Trimming took off 3 bases at V and 8 bases at J, with 17 bases between the two ends. Looked up from germline, CDR1 is SGHDT and CDR2 is YYEEEE. The CDR3 consists of 15 residues. The CDR3 loop is CASSSRTGSNEKLFF. CDR3 DNA sequence: TGTGCCAGCAGCTCACGCACAGGGTCGAACGAAAAACTGTTTTTT. The complete variable domain, with remaining parts taken from reference TRBV5-6 and TRBJ1-4, reads DAGVTQSPTHLIKTRGQQVTLRCSPKSGHDTVSWYQQALGQGPQFIFQYYEEEERQRGNFPDRFSGHQFPNYSSELNVNALLLGDSALYLCASSSRTGSNEKLFFGSGTQLSVL.

This chain links TRBV4-2 with TRBJ2-5, with a weak D call TRBD2 (6 bases). With 4 bases removed from V and 0 bases from J, the gap between germline ends came to 21 bases. The CDR3 has 18 residues. CDR1 and CDR2 (germline): LGHNA, YNFKEQ. The CDR3 region is CASSRNHGVAAYQETQYF. The CDR3 DNA sequence: TGTGCCAGCAGCCGTAACCACGGGGTAGCGGCGTACCAAGAGACCCAGTACTTC.

The chain joins TRBV6-1 to TRBJ2-7; 7 bases map to TRBD1. This CDR3 has 16 residues. The germline gives CDR1 MNHNS, CDR2 SASEGT. V lost 6 bases to trimming and J lost 0 bases; unmatched junction nucleotides: 11. The DNA for the CDR3 is TGTGCCAGCAGCGAAATAGTAGGGGGCGTCTCCTACGAGCAGTACTTC. Amino acids: CASSEIVGGVSYEQYF.

The chain recombines TRBV6-1 with TRBJ2-2, with 9 positions matching TRBD1. Unmatched junction bases numbered 9, after V lost 7 bases and J lost 6 bases. The V gene's germline CDR1 is MNHNS and CDR2 SASEGT. The CDR3 loop spans 15 amino acids. Written as DNA, the CDR3 is TGTGCCAGCAATGAGGACAGGGGCATTGCCGGGGAGCTGTTTTTT. Translating it yields CASNEDRGIAGELFF.

This clone has more than one count but fewer than ten. Other nucleotide sequences from this sample produce the same CDR3. V gene TRBV5-6 combines with J gene TRBJ2-7, with TRBD2 matching over 8 bases. CDR1 is SGHDT, CDR2 YYEEEE, per germline. J was trimmed by 5 bases and V by 4 bases; bases with no gene match: 14. This CDR3 contains 16 residues. CDR3: CASSPFPGTSFHEQYF. CDR3 in DNA: TGTGCCAGCAGCCCATTCCCCGGGACTAGTTTCCACGAGCAGTACTTC. The variable domain in full, with the rest retrieved from reference TRBV5-6 and TRBJ2-7, is DAGVTQSPTHLIKTRGQQVTLRCSPKSGHDTVSWYQQALGQGPQFIFQYYEEEERQRGNFPDRFSGHQFPNYSSELNVNALLLGDSALYLCASSPFPGTSFHEQYFGPGTRLTVT.

The CDR3 bases are TGTGCCAGCTCACCCCATAGCGGATTGTACAATGAGCAGTTCTTC. This translates into CASSPHSGLYNEQFF. The chain couples TRBV18 to TRBJ2-1; D may be TRBD2 (6 bases). Per germline, CDR1 KGHSH and CDR2 LQKENI. V lost 3 bases, J lost 4 bases, and 13 bases lay in between. The CDR3 runs to 15 residues.

The CDR3 region has the DNA TGTGCCAGCAGCTTAGGGGAGGCCGGGTACGAGCAGTACTTC. It codes for CASSLGEAGYEQYF. The chain has TRBV7-6 and TRBJ2-7; D may be TRBD2 (6 bases). Germline assignment: CDR1 SGHVS and CDR2 FNYEAQ. This CDR3 is 14 amino acids long. Trimming stripped 1 base from V and 4 bases from J, with 11 bases between.

This chain connects TRBV29-1 to TRBJ1-1; the match to TRBD1 covers 7 bases. CDR1 is SQVTM and CDR2 is ANQGSEA in the germline V gene. The CDR3 spans 12 residues. The V and J ends lost 7 bases and 0 bases, in that order; junction bases with no gene match: 2. CDR3 residues: CSAGTVNTEAFF. The CDR3 DNA follows: TGCAGCGCCGGGACAGTGAACACTGAAGCTTTCTTT.

The chain employs TRBV9 and TRBJ2-5, with unresolved D. Deletions cut 0 bases from V and 1 base from J, with 10 bases between. CDR1 and CDR2 from the germline V gene are SGDLS and YYNGEE. This CDR3 comprises 15 residues. Written as DNA, the CDR3 is TGTGCCAGCAGCGTAGGAGGAGCACTCCAAGAGACCCAGTACTTC. It yields the protein CASSVGGALQETQYF. Based on the CDR3 plus reference TRBV9 and TRBJ2-5, the full variable domain is DSGVTQTPKHLITATGQRVTLRCSPRSGDLSVYWYQQSLDQGLQFLIQYYNGEERAKGNILERFSAQQFPDLHSELNLSSLELGDSALYFCASSVGGALQETQYFGPGTRLLVL.

This chain connects TRBV2 to TRBJ1-1, with D perhaps TRBD1 (5 bases). The CDR3 is 13 amino acids. Germline CDR1 reads SNHLY; CDR2 reads FYNNEI. V was trimmed by 4 bases and J by 1 base, leaving 7 bases between them. This CDR3 reads CASSVGQNTEAFF. CDR3 bases: TGTGCCAGCAGTGTCGGACAGAACACTGAAGCTTTCTTT.

The V call is TRBV7-3, the J call TRBJ1-2, with D possibly being TRBD1 (6 bases). Trimming took off 3 bases at V and 8 bases at J, with 16 bases between the two ends. CDR3 size: 14 residues. Germline loops: CDR1 SGHTA, CDR2 FQGTGA. CDR3 DNA: TGTGCCAGCAGCTTTGCCAGGGGTTCGGGAGGCTACACCTTC. It yields the protein CASSFARGSGGYTF.

CDR3 region: CASSEQGVVTDTQYF. CDR3 DNA: TGTGCCAGCAGTGAACAAGGGGTGGTTACAGATACGCAGTATTTT. This chain uses TRBV6-1 with TRBJ2-3; tentatively, D is TRBD1 (5 bases). CDR1 and CDR2 (germline): MNHNS, SASEGT. CDR3 length: 15 residues. The V end was cut by 2 bases, the J end by 3 bases, with 12 bases between.

The chain employs TRBV18 and TRBJ2-2, with D possibly matching TRBD2 (6 bases). V lost 3 bases, J lost 4 bases, and 12 bases lay in between. The V gene's germline CDR1 is KGHSH and CDR2 LQKENI. There are 15 residues in the CDR3. CDR3 coding DNA: TGTGCCAGCTCACCTTGGCGGGATATCACCGGGGAGCTGTTTTTT. Translating gives CASSPWRDITGELFF.

The chain carries TRBV27 and TRBJ2-1; tentatively, D is TRBD1 (5 bases). The CDR3 length is 16 residues. Germline values: CDR1 MNHEY, CDR2 SMNVEV (reference sequence). Trimming pared 3 bases from V and 0 bases from J, leaving 12 bases between. CDR3: CASSLGLHRSYNEQFF. The CDR3, as DNA: TGTGCCAGCAGTTTGGGGCTTCATCGCTCCTACAATGAGCAGTTCTTC.

The rearrangement links TRBV9 to TRBJ1-4; D gene uncertain. Germline V CDR1 and CDR2: SGDLS, YYNGEE. Trimming cost V 0 bases and J 8 bases, with 11 bases left between them. The CDR3 is 14 residues long. CDR3 in amino acids: CASSVGSGREKLFF. CDR3 bases: TGTGCCAGCAGCGTAGGTAGTGGTAGAGAAAAACTGTTTTTT. The complete variable domain, with remaining parts taken from reference TRBV9 and TRBJ1-4, reads DSGVTQTPKHLITATGQRVTLRCSPRSGDLSVYWYQQSLDQGLQFLIQYYNGEERAKGNILERFSAQQFPDLHSELNLSSLELGDSALYFCASSVGSGREKLFFGSGTQLSVL.